A selection of T cell receptor beta chains follows, all from one sample in a study of CD8+CD57+ T cells in acquired aplastic anemia. One entry per CDR3 protein results from TCRdb running MiXCR on the reads. The sample carries about 160,000 distinct CDR3 sequences, less than 50% recorded once. Sequences were obtained from sorted CD4+, CD8+, or CD8+CD57+ T cells (not recorded which) from PBMCs. These receptors were obtained from a human donor with aplastic anemia. Each CDR3 is given with its conserved first and last residue. D genes are given only for firm matches. The listing skips clone size in some rows; elsewhere it reads once, few, many or a size class.

clone_size: many
d_call: TRBD1
j_call: TRBJ2-7
v_call: TRBV10-2
cdr3_aa: CASIPGQGNYEQYF
cdr3_nt: TGCGCCAGTATTCCGGGACAGGGGAACTACGAGCAGTACTTC

clone_size: few
d_call: .
j_call: TRBJ1-5
v_call: TRBV27
cdr3_aa: CASSFYSYQPQHF
cdr3_nt: TGTGCCAGCAGTTTTTACTCATATCAGCCCCAGCATTTT

clone_size: .
d_call: TRBD1
j_call: TRBJ2-7
v_call: TRBV29-1
cdr3_aa: CSVIPRDSCEQYF
cdr3_nt: TGCAGCGTTATCCCCCGGGACAGCTGCGAGCAGTACTTC

clone_size: .
d_call: .
j_call: TRBJ2-3
v_call: TRBV10-3
cdr3_aa: CAIPNDTQYF
cdr3_nt: TGTGCCATCCCCAACGATACGCAGTATTTT

clone_size: many
d_call: .
j_call: TRBJ1-5
v_call: TRBV7-8
cdr3_aa: CASSLVVRSNQPQHF
cdr3_nt: TGTGCCAGCAGCTTAGTAGTCCGTAGCAATCAGCCCCAGCATTTT

clone_size: many
d_call: .
j_call: TRBJ1-4
v_call: TRBV11-2
cdr3_aa: CASSLVTALPGEKLFF
cdr3_nt: TGTGCCAGCAGCTTAGTTACGGCCCTTCCGGGTGAAAAACTGTTTTTT

clone_size: many
d_call: TRBD1
j_call: TRBJ1-2
v_call: TRBV6-1
cdr3_aa: CASSSAHLDRGAYGYTF
cdr3_nt: TGTGCCAGCAGTTCCGCTCACCTGGACAGGGGTGCCTATGGCTACACCTTC

clone_size: .
d_call: TRBD1
j_call: TRBJ2-5
v_call: TRBV10-1
cdr3_aa: CASSRTGWKSQYF
cdr3_nt: TGCGCCAGCAGTAGGACAGGGTGGAAGAGCCAGTACTTC

clone_size: many
d_call: .
j_call: TRBJ2-7
v_call: TRBV10-1
cdr3_aa: CASSETSYEQYF
cdr3_nt: TGCGCCAGCAGTGAGACTTCCTACGAGCAGTACTTC

clone_size: .
d_call: .
j_call: TRBJ1-1
v_call: TRBV11-1
cdr3_aa: CASSLVLTGNTEAFF
cdr3_nt: TGTGCCAGCAGCTTAGTGCTGACAGGCAACACTGAAGCTTTCTTT

clone_size: .
d_call: .
j_call: TRBJ2-3
v_call: TRBV4-1
cdr3_aa: CASSQVPTDTQCF
cdr3_nt: TGCGCCAGCAGCCAAGTTCCTACAGATACGCAGTGTTTT

clone_size: many
d_call: .
j_call: TRBJ2-1
v_call: TRBV7-7
cdr3_aa: CASSFGPGDEQFF
cdr3_nt: TGTGCTAGCAGCTTCGGACCAGGCGATGAGCAGTTCTTC

clone_size: many
d_call: .
j_call: TRBJ2-7
v_call: TRBV7-9
cdr3_aa: CASSLAISGNEQYF
cdr3_nt: TGTGCCAGCAGCTTAGCTATTTCAGGGAACGAGCAGTACTTC

clone_size: .
d_call: .
j_call: TRBJ2-7
v_call: TRBV10-3
cdr3_aa: CAISGPGEYVEQYF
cdr3_nt: TGTGCCATCAGTGGCCCAGGGGAGTATGTCGAGCAGTACTTC

clone_size: few
d_call: TRBD1
j_call: TRBJ2-7
v_call: TRBV27
cdr3_aa: CASSFRGLGYEQYF
cdr3_nt: TGTGCCAGCAGTTTCAGGGGGCTCGGGTACGAGCAGTACTTC

clone_size: many
d_call: .
j_call: TRBJ2-7
v_call: TRBV30
cdr3_aa: CAWSVGYEQYF
cdr3_nt: TGTGCCTGGAGTGTAGGGTACGAGCAGTACTTC

clone_size: few
d_call: .
j_call: TRBJ2-2
v_call: TRBV30
cdr3_aa: CAWDQNTGELFF
cdr3_nt: TGTGCCTGGGACCAAAATACCGGGGAGCTGTTTTTT

clone_size: few
d_call: .
j_call: TRBJ1-3
v_call: TRBV24-1
cdr3_aa: CATSDLDLTGNTIYF
cdr3_nt: TGTGCCACCAGTGACTTGGACTTGACAGGAAACACCATATATTTT

clone_size: many
d_call: TRBD1
j_call: TRBJ2-7
v_call: TRBV6-1
cdr3_aa: CASRSGQEAFYEQYF
cdr3_nt: TGTGCCAGCAGAAGTGGACAGGAAGCCTTCTACGAGCAGTACTTC

clone_size: .
d_call: .
j_call: TRBJ1-2
v_call: TRBV29-1
cdr3_aa: CSVVGLENYGYTF
cdr3_nt: TGCAGCGTTGTAGGTTTGGAGAACTATGGCTACACCTTC

clone_size: .
d_call: .
j_call: TRBJ2-5
v_call: TRBV5-1
cdr3_aa: CASRSGGETQYF
cdr3_nt: TGCGCCAGCAGGTCGGGTGGGGAGACCCAGTACTTC

clone_size: .
d_call: TRBD1
j_call: TRBJ1-1
v_call: TRBV6-5
cdr3_aa: CASSYSTGGKTVNTEAFF
cdr3_nt: TGTGCCAGCAGTTACTCGACAGGGGGTAAGACTGTCAACACTGAAGCTTTCTTT

clone_size: .
d_call: .
j_call: TRBJ1-4
v_call: TRBV6-5
cdr3_aa: CASSFLQGRKGEKLFF
cdr3_nt: TGTGCCAGCAGTTTTCTGCAGGGGCGTAAGGGGGAAAAACTGTTTTTT

clone_size: .
d_call: TRBD1
j_call: TRBJ2-3
v_call: TRBV19
cdr3_aa: CASRRGPDTQYF
cdr3_nt: TGTGCCAGTAGGAGGGGGCCAGATACGCAGTATTTT

clone_size: few
d_call: TRBD2
j_call: TRBJ2-1
v_call: TRBV28
cdr3_aa: CASSRSGSLLGEQFF
cdr3_nt: TGTGCCAGCAGTCGTAGCGGGAGCCTGCTGGGTGAGCAGTTCTTC

clone_size: .
d_call: .
j_call: TRBJ1-1
v_call: TRBV19
cdr3_aa: CASSIAPDTEAFF
cdr3_nt: TGTGCCAGTAGTATAGCGCCGGATACTGAAGCTTTCTTT

clone_size: .
d_call: .
j_call: TRBJ1-1
v_call: TRBV7-2
cdr3_aa: CASGPGGWTEAFF
cdr3_nt: TGTGCCAGCGGCCCCGGGGGATGGACTGAAGCTTTCTTT

clone_size: .
d_call: .
j_call: TRBJ1-4
v_call: TRBV20-1
cdr3_aa: CSALDDNEKLFF
cdr3_nt: TGCAGTGCCCTGGACGATAATGAAAAACTGTTTTTT

clone_size: .
d_call: TRBD1
j_call: TRBJ1-2
v_call: TRBV5-8
cdr3_aa: CASSVRETGNYGYTF
cdr3_nt: TGTGCCAGCAGCGTACGCGAGACAGGGAACTATGGCTACACCTTC

clone_size: many
d_call: TRBD1
j_call: TRBJ1-5
v_call: TRBV11-2
cdr3_aa: CASSSAGGVNQPQHF
cdr3_nt: TGTGCCAGCAGCTCGGCAGGGGGGGTCAATCAGCCCCAGCATTTT

clone_size: many
d_call: TRBD1
j_call: TRBJ2-1
v_call: TRBV11-2
cdr3_aa: CASSTGVNEQFF
cdr3_nt: TGTGCCAGCAGTACAGGGGTGAATGAGCAGTTCTTC

clone_size: .
d_call: TRBD1
j_call: TRBJ2-1
v_call: TRBV27
cdr3_aa: CASSKDRTYNEQFF
cdr3_nt: TGTGCCAGCAGTAAGGACAGGACTTACAATGAGCAGTTCTTC

clone_size: .
d_call: .
j_call: TRBJ1-1
v_call: TRBV29-1
cdr3_aa: CSIGFWGTEAFF
cdr3_nt: TGCAGCATTGGTTTTTGGGGTACTGAAGCTTTCTTT

clone_size: .
d_call: TRBD2
j_call: TRBJ2-7
v_call: TRBV2
cdr3_aa: CASSEAVGLADEQYF
cdr3_nt: TGTGCCAGCAGTGAGGCAGTGGGACTAGCGGACGAGCAGTACTTC

clone_size: .
d_call: TRBD2
j_call: TRBJ2-1
v_call: TRBV9
cdr3_aa: CASSVQGGAGGSSYNEQLF
cdr3_nt: TGTGCCAGCAGCGTCCAAGGTGGGGCGGGAGGTAGCTCCTACAATGAGCAGCTCTTC

clone_size: once
d_call: .
j_call: TRBJ1-6
v_call: TRBV6-5
cdr3_aa: CASSYSRGALSPLHF
cdr3_nt: TGTGCCAGCAGTTACTCACGGGGCGCGTTGTCACCCCTCCACTTT

clone_size: .
d_call: .
j_call: TRBJ1-5
v_call: TRBV20-1
cdr3_aa: CSARVRGRVNLWPQHF
cdr3_nt: TGCAGTGCTAGAGTGAGGGGCAGGGTAAATCTGTGGCCCCAGCATTTT

clone_size: many
d_call: TRBD2
j_call: TRBJ2-1
v_call: TRBV12-3/TRBV12-4
cdr3_aa: CASNLSGGTRNEQFF
cdr3_nt: TGTGCCAGCAACCTTAGCGGGGGAACCCGCAATGAGCAGTTCTTC

clone_size: .
d_call: .
j_call: TRBJ2-1
v_call: TRBV7-3
cdr3_aa: CASSQGWGNEQFF
cdr3_nt: TGTGCCAGCAGCCAAGGTTGGGGAAATGAGCAGTTCTTC

clone_size: .
d_call: .
j_call: TRBJ1-1
v_call: TRBV7-9
cdr3_aa: CASTYGGGNTEAFF
cdr3_nt: TGTGCCAGCACCTACGGGGGGGGCAACACTGAAGCTTTCTTT

clone_size: many
d_call: .
j_call: TRBJ1-2
v_call: TRBV5-4
cdr3_aa: CASSTTGNPKGYTF
cdr3_nt: TGTGCCAGCAGCACTACAGGGAACCCTAAGGGCTACACCTTC

clone_size: .
d_call: .
j_call: TRBJ2-1
v_call: TRBV10-3
cdr3_aa: CAISDMYPRDEQFF
cdr3_nt: TGTGCCATCAGTGATATGTACCCGCGGGATGAGCAGTTCTTC

clone_size: few
d_call: TRBD1
j_call: TRBJ2-5
v_call: TRBV10-3
cdr3_aa: CAISAGQDQETQYF
cdr3_nt: TGTGCCATCAGTGCTGGACAGGACCAAGAGACCCAGTACTTC

clone_size: .
d_call: .
j_call: TRBJ2-7
v_call: TRBV2
cdr3_aa: CASSDWQSSYEQYF
cdr3_nt: TGTGCCAGCAGTGACTGGCAGTCCTCCTACGAGCAGTACTTC

clone_size: .
d_call: TRBD2
j_call: TRBJ2-2
v_call: TRBV7-6
cdr3_aa: CASSTGGGKTGELFF
cdr3_nt: TGTGCCAGCAGCACAGGCGGGGGGAAAACCGGGGAGCTGTTTTTT

clone_size: .
d_call: TRBD2
j_call: TRBJ2-1
v_call: TRBV4-1
cdr3_aa: CASSQGSGLAGELSYNKQFF
cdr3_nt: TGCGCCAGCAGCCAGGGATCGGGACTAGCGGGAGAGTTATCCTACAATAAGCAGTTCTTC

clone_size: many
d_call: TRBD2
j_call: TRBJ2-1
v_call: TRBV7-9
cdr3_aa: CASGQREYNEQFF
cdr3_nt: TGTGCCAGCGGCCAGCGGGAGTACAATGAGCAGTTCTTC

clone_size: once
d_call: TRBD2
j_call: TRBJ2-1
v_call: TRBV2
cdr3_aa: CASSGRGAGALFF
cdr3_nt: TGTGCCAGCAGTGGTCGTGGAGCGGGAGCGTTGTTCTTC

clone_size: .
d_call: TRBD2
j_call: TRBJ2-7
v_call: TRBV27
cdr3_aa: CASNPLAGGSEQYF
cdr3_nt: TGTGCCAGCAACCCACTAGCGGGAGGCTCCGAGCAGTACTTC